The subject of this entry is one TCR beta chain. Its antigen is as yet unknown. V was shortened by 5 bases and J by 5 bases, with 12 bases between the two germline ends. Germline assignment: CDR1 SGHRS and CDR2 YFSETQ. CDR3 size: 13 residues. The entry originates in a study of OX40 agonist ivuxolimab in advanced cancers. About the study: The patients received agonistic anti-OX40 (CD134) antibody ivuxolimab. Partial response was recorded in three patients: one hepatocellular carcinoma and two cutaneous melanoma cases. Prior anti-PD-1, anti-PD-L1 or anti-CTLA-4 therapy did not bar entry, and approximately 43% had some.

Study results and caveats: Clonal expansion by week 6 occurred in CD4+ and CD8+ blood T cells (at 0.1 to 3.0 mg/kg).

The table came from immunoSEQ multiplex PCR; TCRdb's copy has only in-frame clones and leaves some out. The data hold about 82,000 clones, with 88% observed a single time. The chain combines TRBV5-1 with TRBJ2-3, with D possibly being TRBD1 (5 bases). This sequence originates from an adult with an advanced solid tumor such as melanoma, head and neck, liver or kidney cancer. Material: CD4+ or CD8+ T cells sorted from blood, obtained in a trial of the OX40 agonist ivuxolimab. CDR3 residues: CASRAGLGDTQYF. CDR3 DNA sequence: TGCGCCAGCAGGGCAGGGTTAGGAGATACGCAGTATTTT.